These 10 T cell receptor beta chains came from one sample sequenced in a study of blood T cell repertoires in COVID-19. Sequencing used immunoSEQ multiplex PCR; TCRdb keeps in-frame clones, though not all of them. This table holds 300,000 to 350,000 clones, 80% to 90% found once. Sequenced: peripheral blood. The receptor source for this set is a man younger than 45 with COVID-19, enrolled during active disease.

This chain joins TRBV19 and TRBJ1-1; the D is unclear. Germline V gives CDR1 LNHDA, CDR2 SQIVND (reference sequence). This CDR3 spans 15 amino acids. Trimming left V 3 bases short and J 0 bases short, with 11 bases between. The CDR3 DNA sequence: TGTGCCAGTAGTATCGCCCGGTACCTGAACACTGAAGCTTTCTTT. Translation gives CASSIARYLNTEAFF.

The V and J genes are TRBV11-3 and TRBJ2-1; D possibly corresponds to TRBD1 (5 bases). Per the germline V gene, CDR1 is SGHNT and CDR2 is YENEEA. V lost 2 bases to trimming and J lost 0 bases, with 8 bases between them. The CDR3 has 15 residues. For the CDR3, the DNA is TGTGCCAGCAGCTTAACACAGGCCTCCTACAATGAGCAGTTCTTC. Translated: CASSLTQASYNEQFF.

J is TRBJ1-1 and V is TRBV6-5, with D perhaps TRBD1 (5 bases). Germline CDR1 reads MNHEY; CDR2 reads SVGAGI. V shed 5 bases and J shed 1 base, with 11 bases lying between them. The CDR3 is 14 amino acids. CDR3 coding DNA: TGTGCCAGCAGTCTCCTGGACACGAACACTGAAGCTTTCTTT. This codes for CASSLLDTNTEAFF.

Of note for this clone: A read error may account for a junction end that differs from germline. The chain joins TRBV19 to TRBJ1-1; D gene uncertain. This CDR3 comprises 14 residues. From germline, CDR1 is LNHDA and CDR2 SQIVND (reference sequence). In nucleotides, the CDR3 is TGTGCCAGCATACACCCACGTCGGGGAACGGGCGAACTCTTT. Protein: CASIHPRRGTGELF.

V is TRBV11-1 and J is TRBJ2-1, with no clear D. Per germline, CDR1 SGHAT and CDR2 FQDESV (reference sequence). The CDR3 is 16 residues long. The V end was cut by 5 bases, the J end by 0 bases, with 14 bases between. This chain's CDR3 is CASSLLLTSSYNEQFF. The CDR3 DNA sequence: TGTGCCAGCAGCCTCCTGCTCACGAGCTCCTACAATGAGCAGTTCTTC.

The rearrangement uses TRBV6-2 or TRBV6-3 and TRBJ2-7; 10 bases fit TRBD1. The germline V gene encodes CDR1 MNHEY and CDR2 SVGEGT. This CDR3 is 13 amino acids long. V trimming: 6 bases; J trimming: 3 bases; junction bases outside the gene matches: 2. CDR3 DNA sequence: TGTGCCAGCAGCTGGACAGGGGGCTACGAGCAGTACTTC. It yields the protein CASSWTGGYEQYF.

The CDR3 protein is CASSQDQNAGFYGYTF. The CDR3 DNA follows: TGCGCCAGCAGCCAAGATCAAAACGCAGGGTTCTATGGCTACACCTTC. The genes are TRBV4-3 and TRBJ1-2, with D maybe TRBD1 (5 bases). CDR3 size: 16 residues. Trimming took off 0 bases at V and 4 bases at J, with 15 bases between the two ends. The germline V gene encodes CDR1 LGHNA and CDR2 YSLEER.

This clone was detected ten times or more. The rearrangement links TRBV6-2 or TRBV6-3 to TRBJ1-5, with 7 bases matching TRBD1. The CDR3 is 15 amino acids. Germline V gene sequence: CDR1 MNHEY, CDR2 SVGEGT. J gave up 3 bases and V 0 bases, and 2 bases lay outside the gene matches. For the CDR3, the DNA is TGTGCCAGCAGTTACTCGGGACAGAACAATCAGCCCCAGCATTTT. Amino acids: CASSYSGQNNQPQHF.

This clone appeared a single time. The V call is TRBV7-2, the J call TRBJ2-7, with 8 bases lining up with TRBD1. The CDR3 loop spans 15 amino acids. With 5 bases clipped from V and 2 bases from J, the junction kept 8 bases outside the gene matches. Germline values: CDR1 SGHTA, CDR2 FQGNSA. CDR3 DNA: TGTGCCAGCAGCCGGCCGGGACAGGCGACCTACGAGCAGTACTTC. It encodes CASSRPGQATYEQYF.

The chain links TRBV20-1 to TRBJ2-1; TRBD1 might be the D (5 bases). From germline, CDR1 is DFQATT and CDR2 SNEGSKA (reference sequence). CDR3 length: 11 amino acids. The V end was cut by 7 bases, the J end by 6 bases, with 10 bases between. CDR3 amino acids: CSVPGANEQFF. CDR3 bases: TGCAGTGTCCCTGGGGCCAATGAGCAGTTCTTC.